This record concerns one TCR beta chain sequence. The target antigen is unknown. This record comes from a study of cytomegalovirus exposure and HLA in healthy donors. Turning to the study itself: A previous analysis identified approximately 120 million unique TCR beta sequences derived from around 200 million T cells. Notes on the study in general: HLA-A and HLA-B allele assignments for most subjects were reportedly predicted accurately using TCR beta sequences. Sequencing likely generated an artifact that appeared as a cluster of highly shared sequence variants.

The PCR had 60 Vbeta and 13 Jbeta primers. Using immunoSEQ multiplex PCR, the repertoire was profiled, and TCRdb retains in-frame clones only, with some absent. The table has about 160,000 clones, approximately 72% seen once. The germline gives CDR1 LNHDA, CDR2 SQIVND (reference sequence). V shed 5 bases, J shed 6 bases, and the junction held 6 bases outside the gene matches. This CDR3 region has 15 residues. J is TRBJ2-1 and V is TRBV19, with TRBD2 matching over 11 bases. Sequences were obtained from PBMCs. This clonotype was sampled from a man younger than 30 in good health and CMV-seronegative. The CDR3 bases are TGTGCCAGTAGTTACGTGGGGACTAGCGGCAATGAGCAGTTCTTC. This translates into CASSYVGTSGNEQFF.